This T cell receptor beta chain was obtained from a study of T cells in Graves' hyperthyroidism and ophthalmopathy. Findings of the study overall: Ophthalmopathy was predicted by the model a median of 6.5 months ahead of onset. Blood also contained most expanded thyroid clonotypes above 0.001.

CDR3 size: 15 residues. The germline V gene has CDR1 KGHSH and CDR2 LQKENI. V lost 3 bases and J 4 bases, leaving 15 bases between the germline ends. TCR beta CDR3 sequences were amplified from RNA transcripts. First-round RT-PCR of the TCR CDR3 relied on the HTBI primer set. TCRdb fed the multiplex PCR reads into MiXCR, producing one record per CDR3 protein. The sample yields approximately 590,000 distinct CDR3 sequences, approximately 15% seen once. In its sample, this clonotype was seen many times. What it binds is unknown. This sequence originates from a woman in her 30s with Graves' hyperthyroidism. Input material: blood. The chain recombines TRBV18 with TRBJ1-1; D might be TRBD1 (5 bases). The CDR3, as DNA: TGTGCCAGCTCACCTACGGGGCCGGGGGGCACTGAAGCTTTCTTT. Amino acids: CASSPTGPGGTEAFF. The whole variable domain, filled in from reference TRBV18 and TRBJ1-1, reads NAGVMQNPRHLVRRRGQEARLRCSPMKGHSHVYWYRQLPEEGLKFMVYLQKENIIDESGMPKERFSAEFPKEGPSILRIQQVVRGDSAAYFCASSPTGPGGTEAFFGQGTRLTVV.